These 23 T cell receptor beta chains came from one sample sequenced in a study of persistence of HIV-infected CD4 T cells (dated by TCRdb to 2020 to 2022). The sample's treatment or condition label is to be understood as: suppressive antiretroviral therapy. A pool of overlapping HIV-1 Gag 15-mer peptides, at roughly 1 ug per peptide per mL, was used to stimulate the cells. CD4+ T cells that responded were sorted based on upregulation of both CD40 ligand and CD69. The immunoSEQ hsTCRB assay version 4, run in survey mode, was used to sequence TCRbeta repertoires from genomic DNA. Sourced from immuneACCESS, this table was stored by TCRdb with only in-frame sequences that have V and J called. A share of the clones is absent; for the studies checked, an unresolved V gene accounts for under half, and the remainder has no known explanation. This sample has tens of thousands of clones in its table, and less than 85% of those were observed once. In total, the top ten clones hold over 1.5% of the sample.

These receptors' targets are unknown. The sample in question was CD4+ T cells sorted from PBMCs after roughly 17-hour stimulation, obtained from a patient who received antiretroviral therapy. This sample's cell subset or site label indicates: CD40L+CD69+ CD4 T cells responding to HIV-1 Gag peptides. The receptors here all came from an adult man with HIV who was CMV-seropositive.

The gene calls are TRBV19 and TRBJ1-1; D gene ambiguous. Germline loops: CDR1 LNHDA, CDR2 SQIVND (reference sequence). The V gene lost 4 bases and the J gene lost 0 bases, with 9 bases spanning the gap. This CDR3 has 14 amino acids. The CDR3 loop is CASSRNQMNTEAFF. CDR3 DNA: TGTGCCAGTAGTAGAAACCAGATGAACACTGAAGCTTTCTTT.

By sample share, this clone is medium-sized (0.01 to 0.1%). This chain uses TRBV19 with TRBJ2-7; the D gene is possibly TRBD1 (6 bases). The CDR3 runs to 13 residues. Germline CDR1 and CDR2: LNHDA and SQIVND (reference sequence). V lost 4 bases and J lost 3, with 10 bases in between. In DNA, the CDR3 is TGTGCCAGTAGTAGGGAGACAGGCTACGAGCAGTACTTC. Its protein is CASSRETGYEQYF.

This clone was detected only a few times. The chain combines TRBV4-1 with TRBJ2-3; TRBD2 agrees at 16 bases. CDR3 size: 17 residues. Germline trimming cut 4 bases from V and 6 bases from J; bases unmatched to any gene: 7. Germline V gives CDR1 MGHRA, CDR2 YSYEKL. The CDR3, as DNA: TGCGCCAGCAGCCCATCCGGGACTAGCGGGGGGGCGGATACGCAGTATTTT. It codes for CASSPSGTSGGADTQYF.

This clone showed up just once. This chain uses TRBV5-8 with TRBJ2-2; D might be TRBD1 (6 bases). This CDR3 has 15 amino acids. Germline V gives CDR1 SGHTS, CDR2 YDEGEE. V lost 4 bases to trimming and J lost 3 bases, with 13 bases between them. As DNA, the CDR3 is TGTGCCAGCAGCCTCGACAGGACCTACACCGGGGAGCTGTTTTTT. Protein sequence: CASSLDRTYTGELFF.

The CDR3 sequence: CASSEPGGINEQFF. Here the CDR3 DNA reads TGTGCCAGCAGTGAACCGGGGGGTATTAATGAGCAGTTCTTC. This sequence joins TRBV2 and TRBJ2-1; 7 nucleotides align to TRBD2. The CDR3 is 14 residues long. CDR1 is SNHLY, CDR2 FYNNEI, per germline. The V gene end was trimmed by 2 bases and the J gene end by 7 bases; junction bases not matched to a gene: 5.

CDR3 region: CASKTEGREGLGGYTF. Here the CDR3 DNA reads TGTGCCAGCAAAACGGAGGGGCGAGAGGGACTGGGTGGCTACACCTTC. The genes are TRBV28 and TRBJ1-2, with D maybe TRBD1 (5 bases). V lost 7 bases, J lost 7 bases, and 25 bases lay in between. Germline assignment: CDR1 MDHEN and CDR2 SYDVKM. The CDR3 extends over 16 amino acids.

This rearrangement joins TRBV2 to TRBJ2-3; D call uncertain. The CDR3 covers 15 residues. The ends were cut back, 0 bases at V and 1 base at J, with 8 bases in the middle. Germline CDR1 SNHLY, CDR2 FYNNEI. CDR3 DNA sequence: TGTGCCAGCAGTGAAGCGCTACGTGGCACAGATACGCAGTATTTT. Translated, it gives CASSEALRGTDTQYF.

Remarks on this clone: Other DNA sequences within the sample encode an identical CDR3. The chain employs TRBV5-1 and TRBJ1-5, with D unclear. Germline assignment: CDR1 SGHRS and CDR2 YFSETQ. Trimming left V 0 bases short and J 0 bases short, with 1 base between. CDR3 length: 13 residues. The CDR3 region has the DNA TGCGCCAGCAGCTTGGATAGCAATCAGCCCCAGCATTTT. This gives the protein CASSLDSNQPQHF.

The genes are TRBV2 and TRBJ1-2; 8 bases match TRBD1. CDR3 length: 13 amino acids. V lost 2 bases to trimming and J lost 8 bases; unmatched junction nucleotides: 4. Germline CDR1 SNHLY, CDR2 FYNNEI. The CDR3 is CASSEQGALGYTF. DNA for the CDR3: TGTGCCAGCAGTGAACAGGGGGCCCTCGGCTACACCTTC.

In its sample, this clone was seen once. V is TRBV12-3 or TRBV12-4 and J is TRBJ1-1, with D unresolved. The V gene lost 2 bases and the J gene lost 6 bases, with 10 bases spanning the gap. The CDR3 extends over 13 amino acids. The chain's CDR3 is CASSLITGAEAFF. The CDR3 bases are TGTGCCAGCAGTTTAATTACCGGGGCTGAAGCTTTCTTT.

CDR3 residues: CSAGTELNTEAFF. The CDR3 DNA reads TGCAGCGCCGGGACAGAGCTGAACACTGAAGCTTTCTTT. This chain links TRBV29-1 with TRBJ1-1; the match to TRBD1 covers 7 bases. V was clipped by 7 bases and J by 0 bases; unmatched bases: 5. This CDR3 region has 13 residues. Germline V gene data show CDR1 as SQVTM and CDR2 as ANQGSEA.

The chain links TRBV4-1 to TRBJ2-3; TRBD1 matches at 7 bases. The V and J ends lost 0 bases and 2 bases, in that order; junction bases with no gene match: 8. The CDR3 extends over 17 amino acids. The germline V gene has CDR1 MGHRA and CDR2 YSYEKL. CDR3 in DNA: TGCGCCAGCAGCCAAGATACGGGGACAGCGGTCACAGATACGCAGTATTTT. The encoded protein is CASSQDTGTAVTDTQYF.

This rearrangement joins TRBV19 to TRBJ2-2, with D possibly being TRBD1 or TRBD2 (6 bases each). The V and J ends lost 8 bases and 4 bases respectively, with 17 bases between them. The CDR3 loop spans 15 amino acids. Germline V gene sequence: CDR1 LNHDA, CDR2 SQIVND (reference sequence). The DNA of the CDR3 is TGTGCCAGTGTGGATAGGGGGGCCGGCACCGGGGAGCTGTTTTTT. It codes for CASVDRGAGTGELFF.

V and J are TRBV24-1 and TRBJ2-5; TRBD2 might be the D (7 bases). V was trimmed by 4 bases and J by 5 bases, leaving 16 bases between them. This CDR3 has 15 amino acids. Germline CDR1 is KGHDR and CDR2 is SFDVKD. The CDR3 DNA reads as TGTGCCACCAGTGACCGGACAGCGGGGATTGAGACCCAGTACTTC. Translation gives CATSDRTAGIETQYF.

This clone was seen only a few times. J is TRBJ1-3 and V is TRBV7-2; 8 bases are a match to TRBD1. J gave up 0 bases and V 3 bases, and 4 bases lay outside the gene matches. In germline, CDR1 is SGHTA, CDR2 FQGNSA. The CDR3 covers 16 residues. CDR3 in amino acids: CASSFAQGASGNTIYF. CDR3 nucleotide sequence: TGTGCCAGCAGCTTTGCCCAGGGGGCCTCTGGAAACACCATATATTTT.

The chain recombines TRBV4-2 with TRBJ1-2; 9 nucleotides agree with TRBD1. Trimming cost V 6 bases and J 8 bases; bases outside gene matches: 7. CDR1 is LGHNA and CDR2 is YNFKEQ in the germline V gene. The CDR3 is 13 residues long. The CDR3 DNA sequence: TGTGCCAGCAGTAGACAGGGGGACGGGGGCTACACCTTC. Protein sequence: CASSRQGDGGYTF.

The chain joins TRBV6-6 to TRBJ1-6; no clear D gene. Germline V lookup: CDR1 MNHNY, CDR2 SVGAGI (reference sequence). V dropped 0 bases and J dropped 8 bases, with 8 bases sitting between them. This CDR3 spans 14 amino acids. In DNA form, the CDR3 reads TGTGCCAGCAGTTACTCAGGTGAAGATTCACCCCTCCACTTT. It codes for CASSYSGEDSPLHF.

The chain employs TRBV2 and TRBJ1-3; TRBD1 matches 9 bases. Germline CDR1 and CDR2: SNHLY and FYNNEI. After removal of 5 bases from V and 3 bases from J, the junction contained 8 bases not matched to a gene. CDR3 length: 16 residues. The CDR3 DNA sequence: TGTGCCAGCAGTCAAACAGGGGGCGCGGGTGGAAACACCATATATTTT. It is translated as CASSQTGGAGGNTIYF.

This clone qualifies as medium-sized. CDR3 nucleotides: TGTGCCAGCAGCTTTGAGCGGGACGGTTCTTCACCCCTCCACTTT. It specifies CASSFERDGSSPLHF. V and J are TRBV7-9 and TRBJ1-6; possible D gene TRBD1, 5 bases. V lost 3 bases and J 9 bases, leaving 15 bases between the germline ends. This CDR3 is 15 amino acids long. Germline assignment: CDR1 SEHNR and CDR2 FQNEAQ (reference sequence).

The chain is built from TRBV9 and TRBJ2-7; 10 nucleotides match TRBD1. Trimming cost V 3 bases and J 5 bases; bases outside gene matches: 8. Germline V lookup: CDR1 SGDLS, CDR2 YYNGEE. The CDR3 has 15 amino acids. The CDR3 sequence: CASSGGGTGADEQYF. The DNA for the CDR3 is TGTGCCAGCAGCGGAGGGGGGACAGGGGCGGACGAGCAGTACTTC.

The rearrangement links TRBV4-2 to TRBJ2-3; no clear D. The V end was cut by 0 bases, the J end by 0 bases, with 13 bases between. The CDR3 length is 17 residues. Germline V CDR1 and CDR2: LGHNA, YNFKEQ. The DNA of the CDR3 is TGTGCCAGCAGCCAAGACGGCTTGGCGAAAAGCACAGATACGCAGTATTTT. This encodes CASSQDGLAKSTDTQYF.

The chain is built from TRBV7-2 and TRBJ2-7, with 10 bases aligning to TRBD2. There are 15 residues in the CDR3. The V gene's germline CDR1 is SGHTA and CDR2 FQGNSA. V dropped 5 bases and J dropped 4; count of bases not matched to a gene: 8. CDR3 protein: CASSNERGGLYEQYF. The CDR3 nucleotides are TGTGCCAGCAGCAACGAGCGGGGGGGCCTGTACGAGCAGTACTTC.

The CDR3 loop is CASLGGANYGYTF. The CDR3, as DNA: TGTGCCTCTCTGGGGGGGGCTAACTATGGCTACACCTTC. The rearrangement joins TRBV28 to TRBJ1-2, with D tentatively TRBD1 (5 bases). Between the trimmed V and J ends, which lost 11 bases and 0 bases, there was a span of 13 bases. Germline V lookup: CDR1 MDHEN, CDR2 SYDVKM. This CDR3 comprises 13 residues.